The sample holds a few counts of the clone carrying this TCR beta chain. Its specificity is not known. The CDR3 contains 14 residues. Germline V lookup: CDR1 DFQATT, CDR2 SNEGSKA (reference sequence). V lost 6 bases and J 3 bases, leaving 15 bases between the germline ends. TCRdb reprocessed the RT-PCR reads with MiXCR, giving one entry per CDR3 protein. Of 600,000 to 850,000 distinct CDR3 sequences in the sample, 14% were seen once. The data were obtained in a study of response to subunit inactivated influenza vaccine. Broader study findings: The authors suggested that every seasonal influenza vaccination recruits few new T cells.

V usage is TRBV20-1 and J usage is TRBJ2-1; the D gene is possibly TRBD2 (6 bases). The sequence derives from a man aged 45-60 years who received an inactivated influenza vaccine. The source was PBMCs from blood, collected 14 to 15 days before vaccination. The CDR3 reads CSAIRGSNYNEQFF. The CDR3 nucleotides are TGCAGTGCAATCCGGGGGTCGAACTACAATGAGCAGTTCTTC.